This TCR beta chain was identified during a study of cytomegalovirus exposure and HLA in healthy donors. Germline V gene lookup returns CDR1 SGHRS and CDR2 YFSETQ. V shed 7 bases and J shed 13 bases, with 15 bases lying between them. The length of the CDR3 is 11 residues. It was with 60 Vbeta and 13 Jbeta primers that the PCR ran. Assay used: immunoSEQ multiplex PCR; TCRdb lists only in-frame clones, some missing. The sample lists 180,000 or so clones, more than 70% occurring once. General study results and limits: Reportedly, cytomegalovirus status was diagnosed with high sensitivity and specificity.

This clone was detected only a few times. Its cognate antigen is unknown. The chain couples TRBV5-1 to TRBJ2-1; possible D gene TRBD1, 7 bases. The material sequenced was PBMCs. This TCR derives from a woman in her 40s in good health and CMV-seropositive. The CDR3 region has the DNA TGCGCCAGCCATCAGGGGGAGGTCCAGTTCTTC. Translated: CASHQGEVQFF.